This T cell receptor (beta chain) was captured in a study of T cells after posttransplantation cyclophosphamide. Remarks on this clone: Its antigen is as yet unknown.

Assay: immunoSEQ multiplex PCR; the TCRdb copy retains only in-frame clones and omits some. The repertoire has some 5,000 clones, about 57% of them found once; the top ten carry 15% to 20%. Study conclusions and caveats: After PTCy, TRB diversity resembled that of CNI/methotrexate controls. Later blood repertoires were often dominated by clones from the donor CD8+ memory compartment.

V dropped 5 bases and J dropped 6; count of bases not matched to a gene: 3. CDR1 and CDR2 from the germline V gene are SGHVS and FQNEAQ. This CDR3 is built from 12 residues. Input material: memory CD8+ T cells sorted from blood. This TCR came from a woman aged 55-75 years in good health, CMV-negative, and a related stem cell transplant donor. The V gene is TRBV7-8, the J gene TRBJ1-2, with 7 bases identical to TRBD1. Here the CDR3 reads CASSPTGDGYTF. Written as DNA, the CDR3 is TGTGCCAGCAGCCCCACAGGGGATGGCTACACCTTC.